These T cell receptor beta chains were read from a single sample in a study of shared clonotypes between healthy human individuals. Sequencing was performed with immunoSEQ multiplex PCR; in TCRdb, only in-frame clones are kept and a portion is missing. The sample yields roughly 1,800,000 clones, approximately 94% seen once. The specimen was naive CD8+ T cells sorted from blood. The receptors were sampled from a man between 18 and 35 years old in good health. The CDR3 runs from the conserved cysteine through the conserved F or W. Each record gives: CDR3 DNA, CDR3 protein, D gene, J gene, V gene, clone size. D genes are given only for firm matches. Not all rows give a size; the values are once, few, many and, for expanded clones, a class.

CDR3nt: TGCGCCAGCAGTGAGTCGACTCATCCCTACTCGACAGATACGCAGTATTTT; CDR3aa: CASSESTHPYSTDTQYF; d_gene: NA; j_gene: TRBJ2-3; v_gene: TRBV10-1; abundance: NA
CDR3nt: TGTGCCAGCAGCTCGACAGGAAGCACAGATACGCAGTATTTT; CDR3aa: CASSSTGSTDTQYF; d_gene: NA; j_gene: TRBJ2-3; v_gene: TRBV11-2; abundance: once
CDR3nt: TGTGCCAGCAGGCACGACTTGACTAGCGGCAATGAGCAGTTCTTC; CDR3aa: CASRHDLTSGNEQFF; d_gene: TRBD2; j_gene: TRBJ2-1; v_gene: TRBV6-6; abundance: NA
CDR3nt: TGTGCCAGCAGATCGGCGGCGTTGAACTATGGCTACACCTTC; CDR3aa: CASRSAALNYGYTF; d_gene: NA; j_gene: TRBJ1-2; v_gene: TRBV7-2; abundance: NA
CDR3nt: TGCGCCAGCAGTGAGGGCGGGGAGGGCACAGATACGCAGTATTTT; CDR3aa: CASSEGGEGTDTQYF; d_gene: NA; j_gene: TRBJ2-3; v_gene: TRBV10-2; abundance: NA
CDR3nt: TGTGCCAGCAGCCCGGACATCGCTGAAGCTTTCTTT; CDR3aa: CASSPDIAEAFF; d_gene: NA; j_gene: TRBJ1-1; v_gene: TRBV6-5; abundance: once
CDR3nt: TGTGCCAGCAGGGCATCGACAGTTAGAGAAGCTTTCTTT; CDR3aa: CASRASTVREAFF; d_gene: NA; j_gene: TRBJ1-1; v_gene: TRBV6-1; abundance: NA
CDR3nt: TGTGCCAGTAGTATCGTCCCGGGACTAGCCTACAATGAGCAGTTCTTC; CDR3aa: CASSIVPGLAYNEQFF; d_gene: TRBD2; j_gene: TRBJ2-1; v_gene: TRBV19; abundance: once
CDR3nt: TGTGCCAGCAGTTTAGCTGTTTCAGATACGCAGTATTTT; CDR3aa: CASSLAVSDTQYF; d_gene: NA; j_gene: TRBJ2-3; v_gene: TRBV27; abundance: NA
CDR3nt: TGTGCCAGCAGTTGGACAGGGTTGGGCGAGCAGTACTTC; CDR3aa: CASSWTGLGEQYF; d_gene: TRBD1; j_gene: TRBJ2-7; v_gene: TRBV2; abundance: NA
CDR3nt: TGTGCCAGCAGCGACGACTGGATCGGTGAGCAGTTCTTC; CDR3aa: CASSDDWIGEQFF; d_gene: NA; j_gene: TRBJ2-1; v_gene: TRBV5-4; abundance: NA
CDR3nt: TGTGCCTGGAGTCGTCATAGGGAAGTCTACGAGCAGTACTTC; CDR3aa: CAWSRHREVYEQYF; d_gene: NA; j_gene: TRBJ2-7; v_gene: TRBV30; abundance: NA
CDR3nt: TGTGCCTGGTCCGGGACTCTTCCCCGGTGGGAGCAGTTCTTC; CDR3aa: CAWSGTLPRWEQFF; d_gene: NA; j_gene: TRBJ2-1; v_gene: TRBV30; abundance: NA
CDR3nt: TGTGCCAGCAGCTTAGATCTTCCGCGGGAGGGCCAAGAGACCCAGTACTTC; CDR3aa: CASSLDLPREGQETQYF; d_gene: TRBD2; j_gene: TRBJ2-5; v_gene: TRBV11-2; abundance: NA
CDR3nt: TGTGCCAGTAGCAGGGGGGACAGTACCTACGAGCAGTACTTC; CDR3aa: CASSRGDSTYEQYF; d_gene: NA; j_gene: TRBJ2-7; v_gene: TRBV5-6; abundance: once
CDR3nt: TGTGCCAGCAGCTTTAGGCCGACCTACGAGCAGTACTTC; CDR3aa: CASSFRPTYEQYF; d_gene: NA; j_gene: TRBJ2-7; v_gene: TRBV5-5; abundance: NA
CDR3nt: TGCGCCAGCAGCCAAGATGGGAGCAGCTCCTATAATTCACCCCTCCACTTT; CDR3aa: CASSQDGSSSYNSPLHF; d_gene: NA; j_gene: TRBJ1-6; v_gene: TRBV4-3; abundance: NA
CDR3nt: TGTGCCAGCAGTGAATGGGCAGGGGAAGGCAATCAGCCCCAGCATTTT; CDR3aa: CASSEWAGEGNQPQHF; d_gene: NA; j_gene: TRBJ1-5; v_gene: TRBV6-1; abundance: NA
CDR3nt: TGTGCCAGCAGCCCCCGCATAGGGCGCTACGAGCAGTACTTC; CDR3aa: CASSPRIGRYEQYF; d_gene: NA; j_gene: TRBJ2-7; v_gene: TRBV7-9; abundance: NA
CDR3nt: TGCACCAGCAGCCAAGACTACAGTGGGGATACGCAGTATTTT; CDR3aa: CTSSQDYSGDTQYF; d_gene: NA; j_gene: TRBJ2-3; v_gene: TRBV1; abundance: NA
CDR3nt: TGTGCCAGCAGCGGAGATACGCAGTATTTT; CDR3aa: CASSGDTQYF; d_gene: NA; j_gene: TRBJ2-3; v_gene: TRBV11-1; abundance: NA
CDR3nt: TGTGCCAGTAGTCCGGGGACTAGCGTTTACGAGCAGTACTTC; CDR3aa: CASSPGTSVYEQYF; d_gene: TRBD2; j_gene: TRBJ2-7; v_gene: TRBV19; abundance: few
CDR3nt: TGTGCCAGCAGCTTTTTTTGGGACGGCGACTACGAGCAGTACTTC; CDR3aa: CASSFFWDGDYEQYF; d_gene: NA; j_gene: TRBJ2-7; v_gene: TRBV11-2; abundance: NA
CDR3nt: TGTGCCACCAGCGGCCCCCGGACAGCCAAAAACATTCAGTACTTC; CDR3aa: CATSGPRTAKNIQYF; d_gene: NA; j_gene: TRBJ2-4; v_gene: TRBV15; abundance: once